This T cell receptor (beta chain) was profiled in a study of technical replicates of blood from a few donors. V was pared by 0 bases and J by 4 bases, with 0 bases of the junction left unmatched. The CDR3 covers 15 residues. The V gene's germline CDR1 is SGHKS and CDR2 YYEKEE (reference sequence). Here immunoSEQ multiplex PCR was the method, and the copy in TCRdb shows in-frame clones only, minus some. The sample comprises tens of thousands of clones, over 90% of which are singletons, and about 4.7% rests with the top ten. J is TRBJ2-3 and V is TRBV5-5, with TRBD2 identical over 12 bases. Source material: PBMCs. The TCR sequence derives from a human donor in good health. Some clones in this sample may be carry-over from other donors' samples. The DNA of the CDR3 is TGTGCCAGCAGCTTGGGACTAGCGGGAGCAGATACGCAGTATTTT. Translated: CASSLGLAGADTQYF.